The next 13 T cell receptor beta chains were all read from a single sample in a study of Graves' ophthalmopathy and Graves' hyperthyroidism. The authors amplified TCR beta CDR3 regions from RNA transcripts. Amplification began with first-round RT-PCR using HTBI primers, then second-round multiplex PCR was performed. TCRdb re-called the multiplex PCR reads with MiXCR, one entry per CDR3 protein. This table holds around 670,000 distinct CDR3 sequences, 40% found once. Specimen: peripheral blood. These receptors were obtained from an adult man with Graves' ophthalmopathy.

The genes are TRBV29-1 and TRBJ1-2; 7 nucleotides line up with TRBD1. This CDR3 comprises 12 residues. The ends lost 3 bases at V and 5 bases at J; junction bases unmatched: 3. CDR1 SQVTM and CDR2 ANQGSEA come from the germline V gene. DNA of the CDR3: TGCAGCGTTGAGACAGGGCCGTATGGCTACACCTTC. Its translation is CSVETGPYGYTF.

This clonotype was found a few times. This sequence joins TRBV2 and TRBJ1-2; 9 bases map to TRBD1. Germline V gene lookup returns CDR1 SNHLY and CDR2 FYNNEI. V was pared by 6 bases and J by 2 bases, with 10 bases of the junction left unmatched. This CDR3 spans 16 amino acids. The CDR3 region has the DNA TGTGCCAGCAGCCCCCCGACAGGGGGACCAAACTATGGCTACACCTTC. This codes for CASSPPTGGPNYGYTF.

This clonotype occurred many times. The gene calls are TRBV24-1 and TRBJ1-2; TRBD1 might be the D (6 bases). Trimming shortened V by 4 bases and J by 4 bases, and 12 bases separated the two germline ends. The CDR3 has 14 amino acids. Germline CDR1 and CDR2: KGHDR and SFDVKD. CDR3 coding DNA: TGTGCCACCAGTGAGACAGGCGCAAGCTATGGCTACACCTTC. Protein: CATSETGASYGYTF.

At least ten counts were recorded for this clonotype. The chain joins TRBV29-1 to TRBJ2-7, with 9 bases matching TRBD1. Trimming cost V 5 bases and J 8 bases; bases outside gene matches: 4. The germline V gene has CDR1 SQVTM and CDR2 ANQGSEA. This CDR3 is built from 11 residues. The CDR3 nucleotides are TGCAGCGTTTGGACAGGGGAAAAGCAGTACTTC. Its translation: CSVWTGEKQYF.

In nucleotides, the CDR3 is TGTGCCAGCAGTTTTCGGGGGCACCCTGGAAACACCATATATTTT. Translation gives CASSFRGHPGNTIYF. This chain uses TRBV7-9 with TRBJ1-3; D might be TRBD1 (6 bases). V gave up 6 bases and J gave up 2 bases, with 14 bases separating them. From germline, CDR1 is SEHNR and CDR2 FQNEAQ (reference sequence). The CDR3 has 15 amino acids.

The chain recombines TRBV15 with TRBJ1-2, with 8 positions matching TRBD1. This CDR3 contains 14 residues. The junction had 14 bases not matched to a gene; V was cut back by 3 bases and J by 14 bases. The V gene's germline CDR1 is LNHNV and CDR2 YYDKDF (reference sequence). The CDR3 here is CATSSLKQGVPPTF. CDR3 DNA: TGTGCCACCAGCAGCTTAAAACAGGGGGTACCTCCTACCTTC.

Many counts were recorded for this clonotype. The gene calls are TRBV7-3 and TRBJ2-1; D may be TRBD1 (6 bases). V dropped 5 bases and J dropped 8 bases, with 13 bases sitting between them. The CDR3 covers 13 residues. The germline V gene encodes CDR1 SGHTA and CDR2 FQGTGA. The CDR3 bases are TGTGCCAGCAGCCCTCACAGGGACGATGAGCAGTTCTTC. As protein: CASSPHRDDEQFF.

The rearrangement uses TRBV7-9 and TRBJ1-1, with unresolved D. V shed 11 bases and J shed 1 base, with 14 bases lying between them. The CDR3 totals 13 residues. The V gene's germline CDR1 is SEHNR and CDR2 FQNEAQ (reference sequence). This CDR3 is CAWRFQTNTEAFF. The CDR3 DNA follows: TGTGCCTGGAGGTTTCAGACGAACACTGAAGCTTTCTTT.

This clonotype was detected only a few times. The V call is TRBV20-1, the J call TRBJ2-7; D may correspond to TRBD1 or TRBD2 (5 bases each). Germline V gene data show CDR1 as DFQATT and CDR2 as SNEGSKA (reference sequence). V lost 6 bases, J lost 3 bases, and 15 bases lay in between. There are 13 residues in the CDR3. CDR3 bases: TGCAGTGCGACGGGACGGGTCAACTACGAGCAGTACTTC. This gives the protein CSATGRVNYEQYF.

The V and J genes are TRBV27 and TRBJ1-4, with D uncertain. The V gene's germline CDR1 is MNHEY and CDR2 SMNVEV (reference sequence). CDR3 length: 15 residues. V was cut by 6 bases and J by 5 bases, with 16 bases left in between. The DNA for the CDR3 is TGTGCCAGCAGCCCCGGAGGAAGGTGGAATGAAAAACTGTTTTTT. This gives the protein CASSPGGRWNEKLFF.

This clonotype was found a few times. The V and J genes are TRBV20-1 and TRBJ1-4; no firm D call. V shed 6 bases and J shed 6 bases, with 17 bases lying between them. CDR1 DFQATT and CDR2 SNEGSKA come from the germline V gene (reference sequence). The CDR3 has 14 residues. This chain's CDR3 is CSARELGYHEKLFF. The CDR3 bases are TGCAGTGCCCGGGAGCTGGGTTATCATGAAAAACTGTTTTTT.

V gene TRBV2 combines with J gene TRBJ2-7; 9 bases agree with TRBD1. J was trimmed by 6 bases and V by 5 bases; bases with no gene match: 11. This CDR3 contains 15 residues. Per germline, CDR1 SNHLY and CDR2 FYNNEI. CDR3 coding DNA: TGTGCCAGCAGTCCACGGGGACAGGGAGTAATCGAGCAGTACTTC. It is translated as CASSPRGQGVIEQYF.

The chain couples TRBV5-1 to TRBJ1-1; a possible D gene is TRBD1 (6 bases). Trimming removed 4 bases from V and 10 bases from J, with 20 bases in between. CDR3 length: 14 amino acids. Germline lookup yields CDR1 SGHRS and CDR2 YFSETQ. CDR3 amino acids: CASSPRTMGAVAFF. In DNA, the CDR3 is TGCGCCAGCAGCCCGAGGACGATGGGGGCTGTAGCTTTCTTT.